A selection of T cell receptor beta chains follows, all from one sample in a study of blood T cell repertoires in COVID-19. This table comes from immunoSEQ multiplex PCR, and its TCRdb copy is limited to in-frame clones, with some not included. The sample has more than 85,000 clones; around 76% are singletons. Input material: peripheral blood. The receptors shown here come from a woman of 80 years or more with acute or convalescent COVID-19. Both conserved end residues are part of each CDR3. Each record gives: J gene, clone size, D gene, V gene, CDR3 DNA, CDR3 protein. D genes are given only for firm matches. Some rows mark clone size as missing; the rest say once, few, many or name a class of expanded clone.

J: TRBJ1-2; size: .; D: TRBD1; V: TRBV19; DNA: TGTGCCAGTAGCGGACAGGGGGCCCGCGGCTACACCTTC; CDR3: CASSGQGARGYTF
J: TRBJ1-1; size: once; D: TRBD1; V: TRBV3-1/TRBV3-2; DNA: TGTGCCAGCAGAGGGACAGGGAAAGCTTTCTTT; CDR3: CASRGTGKAFF
J: TRBJ1-1; size: .; D: .; V: TRBV3-1/TRBV3-2; DNA: TGTGCCAGCAGGCGGGTGGTGGGTTGGACTGAAGCTTTCTTT; CDR3: CASRRVVGWTEAFF
J: TRBJ2-3; size: .; D: .; V: TRBV28; DNA: TGTGCCAGCAGTTTATACAGGGCAGATACGCAGTATTTT; CDR3: CASSLYRADTQYF
J: TRBJ1-2; size: once; D: .; V: TRBV4-2; DNA: TGTGCCAGCAGCCAAAGGGAGGACTATGGCTACACCTTC; CDR3: CASSQREDYGYTF
J: TRBJ1-2; size: .; D: .; V: TRBV6-5; DNA: TGTGCCAGCAGTCCTATCGGACAGAATGACTATGGCTACACCTTC; CDR3: CASSPIGQNDYGYTF
J: TRBJ2-5; size: few; D: .; V: TRBV6-6; DNA: TGTGCCAGCAGTTACGAGAGGCTCAAAGAGACCCAGTACTTC; CDR3: CASSYERLKETQYF
J: TRBJ1-1; size: once; D: TRBD1; V: TRBV9; DNA: TGTGCCAGCAGCCTGGGGACAGGGAGGTACACTGAAGCTTTCTTT; CDR3: CASSLGTGRYTEAFF
J: TRBJ2-5; size: .; D: TRBD1; V: TRBV6-5; DNA: TGTGCCAGCAGTTCGGGACAGGGCCAAGAGACCCAGTACTTC; CDR3: CASSSGQGQETQYF
J: TRBJ2-4; size: .; D: TRBD2; V: TRBV3-1/TRBV3-2; DNA: TGTGCCAGCAGCCAAGACGTCGGACTAGCGGGGAAAAACATTCAGTACTTC; CDR3: CASSQDVGLAGKNIQYF
J: TRBJ2-5; size: .; D: .; V: TRBV4-1; DNA: TGCGCCAGCAGCCGCCAGACAGTTTACCAAGAGACCCAGTACTTC; CDR3: CASSRQTVYQETQYF
J: TRBJ2-3; size: .; D: TRBD2; V: TRBV4-2; DNA: TGTGCCAGCAGCCAAGTGTCTAGCGGGGGGGCGGGCACAGATACGCAGTATTTT; CDR3: CASSQVSSGGAGTDTQYF
J: TRBJ1-1; size: .; D: .; V: TRBV6-5; DNA: TGTGCCAGCAGAACAGTCATGAACACTGAAGCTTTCTTT; CDR3: CASRTVMNTEAFF
J: TRBJ2-1; size: .; D: .; V: TRBV3-1/TRBV3-2; DNA: TGTGCCAGCAGCCAAGTTGGCCTGGGGCTATCGGGGGATGAGCAGTTCTTC; CDR3: CASSQVGLGLSGDEQFF
J: TRBJ2-5; size: .; D: TRBD2; V: TRBV2; DNA: TGTGCCAGCAGGACTAGCGGGTGGATCCAAGAGACCCAGTACTTC; CDR3: CASRTSGWIQETQYF
J: TRBJ2-3; size: few; D: .; V: TRBV5-5; DNA: TGTGCCAGCAGACCTCAGGGTCTTAGGTCAGATACGCAGTATTTT; CDR3: CASRPQGLRSDTQYF
J: TRBJ2-3; size: .; D: TRBD2; V: TRBV6-2/TRBV6-3; DNA: TGTGCCAGCAGTGCACGGGGGGGCCCCACAGATACGCAGTATTTT; CDR3: CASSARGGPTDTQYF
J: TRBJ1-5; size: .; D: .; V: TRBV28; DNA: TGTGCCAGCCAATTAGGGAGCGGCAATCAGCCCCAGCATTTT; CDR3: CASQLGSGNQPQHF
J: TRBJ2-7; size: few; D: .; V: TRBV2; DNA: TGTGCCAGCGGAGGGTTTCGGGACGAGCAGTACTTC; CDR3: CASGGFRDEQYF
J: TRBJ1-1; size: .; D: TRBD1; V: TRBV3-1/TRBV3-2; DNA: TGTGCCAGCAGCTGGAACAGGGGAAACACTGAAGCTTTCTTT; CDR3: CASSWNRGNTEAFF
J: TRBJ2-4; size: few; D: .; V: TRBV11-3; DNA: TGTGCCAGCAGCTTAGGGCAAGGGGAAAACATTCAGTACTTC; CDR3: CASSLGQGENIQYF
J: TRBJ2-7; size: .; D: .; V: TRBV10-3; DNA: TGTGCCATCAGTGACTTATACGAGCAGTACTTC; CDR3: CAISDLYEQYF
J: TRBJ2-2; size: .; D: TRBD2; V: TRBV7-8; DNA: TGTGCCAGCAGCCAATCTAGCGGGAGGAATACCGGGGAGCTGTTTTTT; CDR3: CASSQSSGRNTGELFF
J: TRBJ2-1; size: .; D: TRBD2; V: TRBV28; DNA: TGTGCCAGCAGTTCCCCGGGACTAGCGGGAGGCGGTGAGCAGTTCTTC; CDR3: CASSSPGLAGGGEQFF
J: TRBJ1-6; size: .; D: .; V: TRBV19; DNA: TGTGCCAGTACGGGGGGCATTAATTCACCCCTCCACTTT; CDR3: CASTGGINSPLHF
J: TRBJ1-3; size: .; D: TRBD1; V: TRBV6-5; DNA: TGTGCCAGCAGTACGGGACAGGGCCCAAACACCATATATTTT; CDR3: CASSTGQGPNTIYF
J: TRBJ1-1; size: .; D: TRBD1; V: TRBV18; DNA: TGTGCCAGCTCAGGGGACAGATCGAACACTGAAGCTTTCTTT; CDR3: CASSGDRSNTEAFF
J: TRBJ1-1; size: .; D: .; V: TRBV7-2; DNA: TGTGCCAGCAGCCCTCCCGAGGGCCGGGAGCTGTTCTTT; CDR3: CASSPPEGRELFF
J: TRBJ2-3; size: .; D: TRBD2; V: TRBV12-5; DNA: TGTGCTAGTGCCCCAGGACTAGCGGGAGATACGCAGTATTTT; CDR3: CASAPGLAGDTQYF
J: TRBJ2-1; size: few; D: .; V: TRBV27; DNA: TGTGCCAGCAGTTTGGGCCTTAACAATGAGCAGTTCTTC; CDR3: CASSLGLNNEQFF
J: TRBJ2-3; size: .; D: .; V: TRBV5-1; DNA: TGCGCCAGCAGCTTGGACACAGGGAATACAGATACGCAGTATTTT; CDR3: CASSLDTGNTDTQYF
J: TRBJ1-1; size: .; D: TRBD1; V: TRBV19; DNA: TGTGCCAGTAGTACACGACAGGGGTTGAACACTGAAGCTTTCTTT; CDR3: CASSTRQGLNTEAFF
J: TRBJ1-1; size: .; D: TRBD1; V: TRBV19; DNA: TGTGCCAGTAGTCAGGGGGCTGGCACTGAAGCTTTCTTT; CDR3: CASSQGAGTEAFF
J: TRBJ2-2; size: .; D: .; V: TRBV3-1/TRBV3-2; DNA: TGTGCCAGCACCTATAGCGTAACGAACACCGGGGAGCTGTTTTTT; CDR3: CASTYSVTNTGELFF
J: TRBJ2-1; size: .; D: .; V: TRBV11-2; DNA: TGTGCCAGCAGCAAAATCAACAATGAGCAGTTCTTC; CDR3: CASSKINNEQFF
J: TRBJ1-6; size: .; D: .; V: TRBV14; DNA: TGTGCCAGCAGCCAAGGAGTCAGGGGTCGATCACCCCTCCACTTT; CDR3: CASSQGVRGRSPLHF
J: TRBJ2-2; size: .; D: .; V: TRBV12-5; DNA: TGTGCTAGTGCCACTTTCCCCGGCGGGGAGCTGTTTTTT; CDR3: CASATFPGGELFF
J: TRBJ2-2; size: .; D: TRBD1; V: TRBV6-1; DNA: TGTGCCAGCAGTGGCCGGACAGGTAGTGACACCGGGGAGCTGTTTTTT; CDR3: CASSGRTGSDTGELFF
J: TRBJ1-3; size: .; D: .; V: TRBV1; DNA: TGCACCAGCAGCCAAGACGGGGGGGAAGGAAACACCATATATTTT; CDR3: CTSSQDGGEGNTIYF
J: TRBJ2-7; size: once; D: TRBD2; V: TRBV6-5; DNA: TGTGCCAGCATGAGGGCGGGAGCTCGCCACGAGCAGTACTTC; CDR3: CASMRAGARHEQYF
J: TRBJ2-2; size: .; D: .; V: TRBV3-1/TRBV3-2; DNA: TGTGCCAGCAGCTTAGTCGCCGGGGAGCTGTTTTTT; CDR3: CASSLVAGELFF
J: TRBJ1-5; size: .; D: .; V: TRBV28; DNA: TGTGCCAGCAGTCGAGTCCACAGAATAAGCAATCAGCCCCAGCATTTT; CDR3: CASSRVHRISNQPQHF
J: TRBJ2-5; size: .; D: .; V: TRBV7-4; DNA: TGTGCCAGCCTACCTAACGTCAGGGGCGAGAGGGAGACCCAGTACTTC; CDR3: CASLPNVRGERETQYF
J: TRBJ1-1; size: .; D: .; V: TRBV7-8; DNA: TGTGCCAGCAGCTTAGGAACAGTAAGGGGCACTGAAGCTTTCTTT; CDR3: CASSLGTVRGTEAFF
J: TRBJ1-1; size: .; D: TRBD1; V: TRBV4-1; DNA: TGCGCCAGCAGCCAGCAACAGGGGGCGAACACTGAAGCTTTCTTT; CDR3: CASSQQQGANTEAFF
J: TRBJ1-1; size: few; D: TRBD1; V: TRBV7-2; DNA: TGTGCCAGCAGCCTAGGGGGGACAGTGAACACTGAAGCTTTCTTT; CDR3: CASSLGGTVNTEAFF
J: TRBJ1-4; size: .; D: .; V: TRBV5-6; DNA: TGTGCCAGCAGCTGGGGGACTCCAGCTGGGGAACTGTTTTTT; CDR3: CASSWGTPAGELFF
J: TRBJ1-5; size: .; D: .; V: TRBV2; DNA: TGTGCCAGCAGTGAGACCCTTAGTTGGAGAGACACAGGGTTTGGCAATCAGCCCCAGCATTTT; CDR3: CASSETLSWRDTGFGNQPQHF
J: TRBJ2-5; size: .; D: TRBD2; V: TRBV5-1; DNA: TGCGCCAGCAGGCAAGGACTAATAGACGGGGGGTCCAAAGAGACCCAGTACTTC; CDR3: CASRQGLIDGGSKETQYF
J: TRBJ1-3; size: .; D: .; V: TRBV4-1; DNA: TGCGCCAGCAGCCAAAACAGGTTGGTCCGGGACACCATATATTTT; CDR3: CASSQNRLVRDTIYF
J: TRBJ2-7; size: .; D: TRBD2; V: TRBV28; DNA: TGTGCCAGCAGTTTATCAGCGGGAGTTATCTACGAGCAGTACTTC; CDR3: CASSLSAGVIYEQYF
J: TRBJ1-6; size: .; D: .; V: TRBV7-2; DNA: TGTGCCAGCAGCTCCCGGACAATGAATTCACCCCTCCACTTT; CDR3: CASSSRTMNSPLHF
J: TRBJ1-2; size: .; D: TRBD1; V: TRBV6-7; DNA: TGTGCCAGCAGTAAACCGGGACAGAAGGGGTTTGGCTACACCTTC; CDR3: CASSKPGQKGFGYTF
J: TRBJ2-6; size: .; D: TRBD1; V: TRBV5-1; DNA: TGCGCCAGCAGCTTGGGGGACAGGAGCTCTGGGGCCAACGTCCTGACTTTC; CDR3: CASSLGDRSSGANVLTF
J: TRBJ2-6; size: .; D: .; V: TRBV5-1; DNA: TGCGCCAGCAGTCCTTCACCCGGGGGTTCTGGGGCCAACGTCCTGACTTTC; CDR3: CASSPSPGGSGANVLTF